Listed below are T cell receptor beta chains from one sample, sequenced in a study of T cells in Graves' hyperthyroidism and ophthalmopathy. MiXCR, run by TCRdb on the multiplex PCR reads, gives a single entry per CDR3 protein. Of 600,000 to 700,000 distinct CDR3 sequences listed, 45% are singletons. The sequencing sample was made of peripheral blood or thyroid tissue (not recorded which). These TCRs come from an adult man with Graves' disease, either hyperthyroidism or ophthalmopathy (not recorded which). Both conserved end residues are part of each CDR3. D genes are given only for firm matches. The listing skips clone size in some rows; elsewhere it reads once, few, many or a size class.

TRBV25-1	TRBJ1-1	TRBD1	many	CASSVPGGAGTEAFF	TGTGCCAGCAGTGTGCCAGGGGGCGCGGGTACTGAAGCTTTCTTT
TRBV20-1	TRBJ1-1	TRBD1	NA	CSAPGQAVGTEAFF	TGCAGTGCTCCGGGACAGGCCGTTGGCACTGAAGCTTTCTTT
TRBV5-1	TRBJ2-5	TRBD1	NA	CASSLRTGSQETQYF	TGCGCCAGCAGCTTGCGGACAGGGAGTCAAGAGACCCAGTACTTC
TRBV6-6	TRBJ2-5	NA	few	CASSYSVLRGTQYF	TGTGCCAGCAGTTACTCCGTCCTGAGGGGGACCCAGTACTTC
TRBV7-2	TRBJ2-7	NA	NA	CASSLGRRDPRLVKHSYEQYF	TGTGCCAGCAGTTTAGGACGCAGGGATCCGCGACTAGTCAAACACTCCTACGAGCAGTACTTC
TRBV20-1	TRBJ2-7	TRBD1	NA	CSANGQGIDEQYF	TGCAGTGCTAACGGACAGGGGATTGACGAGCAGTACTTC
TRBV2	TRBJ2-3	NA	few	CASSEARTDTQYF	TGTGCCAGCAGTGAAGCCAGGACAGATACGCAGTATTTT
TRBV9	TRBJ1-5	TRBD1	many	CASSVGTGGRQPQHF	TGTGCCAGCAGCGTAGGGACAGGGGGCCGTCAGCCCCAGCATTTT
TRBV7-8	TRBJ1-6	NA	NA	CASSPGSENSPLHF	TGTGCCAGCTCCCCGGGGAGCGAGAATTCACCCCTCCACTTT
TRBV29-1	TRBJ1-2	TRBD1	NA	CSSLRDRGGNGYTF	TGCAGCTCTCTCCGGGACAGGGGGGGCAATGGCTACACCTTC
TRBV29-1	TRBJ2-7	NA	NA	CSVGVRTYEQYF	TGCAGCGTTGGGGTCAGAACTTACGAGCAGTACTTC
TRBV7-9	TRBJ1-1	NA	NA	CASSPGQSNTEAFF	TGTGCCAGCTCACCAGGACAGTCGAACACTGAAGCTTTCTTT
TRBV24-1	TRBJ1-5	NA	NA	CATSDRRGGSSQPQHF	TGTGCCACCAGCGATCGACGGGGTGGGAGCAGTCAGCCCCAGCATTTT